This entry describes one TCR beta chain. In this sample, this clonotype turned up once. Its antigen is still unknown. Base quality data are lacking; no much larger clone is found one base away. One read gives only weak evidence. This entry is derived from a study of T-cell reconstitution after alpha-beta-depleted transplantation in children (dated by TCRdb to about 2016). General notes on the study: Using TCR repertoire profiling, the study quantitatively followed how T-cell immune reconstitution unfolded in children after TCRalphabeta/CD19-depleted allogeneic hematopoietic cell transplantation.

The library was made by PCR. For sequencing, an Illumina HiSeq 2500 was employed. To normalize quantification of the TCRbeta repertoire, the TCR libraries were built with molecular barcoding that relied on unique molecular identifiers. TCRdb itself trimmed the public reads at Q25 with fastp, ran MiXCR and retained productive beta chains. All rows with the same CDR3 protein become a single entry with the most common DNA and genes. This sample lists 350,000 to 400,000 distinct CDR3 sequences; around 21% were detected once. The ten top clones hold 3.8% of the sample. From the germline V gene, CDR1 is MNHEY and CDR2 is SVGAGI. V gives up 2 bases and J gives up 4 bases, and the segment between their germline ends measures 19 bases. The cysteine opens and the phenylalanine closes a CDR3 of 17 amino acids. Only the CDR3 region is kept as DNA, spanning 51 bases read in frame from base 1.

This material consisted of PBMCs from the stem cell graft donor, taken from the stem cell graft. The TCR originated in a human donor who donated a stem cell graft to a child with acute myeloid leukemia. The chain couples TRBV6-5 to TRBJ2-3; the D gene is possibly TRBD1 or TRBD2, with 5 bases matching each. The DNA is TGTGCCAGCAGTTACACCCAACCGGGACCAGAGGCAGATACGCAGTATTTT. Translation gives CASSYTQPGPEADTQYF.